This TCR beta chain emerged from a study of blood T cells in healthy people across ages. General observations from the study: Diversity estimates drawn from one million T cells were deemed underestimates. Roughly linearly, TCR beta diversity per million T cells fell as age increased.

For this clonotype: The antigen remains unidentified.

The J segment lost 9 bases and the V segment lost 3 bases, leaving 8 bases of the junction unmatched. In germline, CDR1 is SNHLY, CDR2 FYNNEI. The CDR3 spans 15 residues. The authors isolated at least 6.5 million PBMCs per sample. Next came a second PCR, run for about 7 to 12 cycles, which used a sample-barcoded 5' primer along with a J-beta primer mix. Per sample, CDR3-containing paired-end reads numbered at least 2.5 million. MiXCR was run by TCRdb on the 5' RACE reads, yielding one entry per CDR3 protein. The table includes some 790,000 distinct CDR3 sequences, 25% to 30% detected once. This sequence originates from a woman aged 80 or over in good health. The chain recombines TRBV2 with TRBJ1-6; 7 positions match TRBD1. Material for sequencing was blood. The CDR3 protein is CASSETDRLTSPLHF. The CDR3 nucleotides are TGTGCCAGCAGTGAGACGGACAGGCTTACTTCACCCCTCCACTTT.